The clone carrying this T cell receptor (beta chain) appeared a single time. PCR employed 60 Vbeta and 13 Jbeta primers. Assay: immunoSEQ multiplex PCR; the TCRdb copy retains only in-frame clones and omits some. Seen here are about 100,000 clones, 78% observed once, and the top ten hold 0.6% to 0.95%. This sample is part of a study of cytomegalovirus exposure and HLA in healthy donors. Germline lookup yields CDR1 LGHNA and CDR2 YSLEER. The length of the CDR3 is 16 residues. V shed 0 bases and J shed 0 bases, with 9 bases lying between them. Sequenced input: PBMCs. The receptor was isolated from a woman aged 60-70 years in good health and CMV-seronegative. The V call is TRBV4-3, the J call TRBJ1-3; no clear D. The chain's CDR3 is CASSQDRGPSGNTIYF. The CDR3 DNA follows: TGCGCCAGCAGCCAAGATCGGGGTCCCTCTGGAAACACCATATATTTT.